This TCR beta chain was captured by sequencing in a study of T cells of healthy individuals (dated by TCRdb to about 2018). A note on this clonotype: No cognate antigen has been identified for it. Per-base quality was not reported, and no clone a single base away is much larger than it.

Library preparation employed 5' RACE. Sequencer: Illumina MiSeq. Using fastp at Q25 and MiXCR, TCRdb reprocessed the public reads and kept productive beta chains. One record per CDR3 amino acid sequence lists the most common genes and DNA. In this sample the table shows tens of thousands of distinct CDR3 sequences, roughly 14% of which occur a single time. Of the sample, about 15% falls within the top ten clones. The sequence came from a human donor in good health.

The CDR3 reads as follows: CASSVAGGHNEQFF. DNA sequence: TGTGCCAGCAGCGTAGCGGGAGGACACAATGAGCAGTTCTTC. The chain links TRBV9 with TRBJ2-1, with 7 middle bases fitting TRBD2. From the cysteine up to the phenylalanine, the CDR3 has a length of 14 residues. Kept here is only the CDR3 DNA, which spans 42 bases and is read in frame from base 1. The germline V gene provides CDR1 SGDLS and CDR2 YYNGEE. V is cut back by 0 bases and J by 5 bases, with 2 bases in the junction unmatched. Beyond the CDR3, the reference TRBV9 and TRBJ2-1 genes provide the residues; the full variable domain reads: DSGVTQTPKHLITATGQRVTLRCSPRSGDLSVYWYQQSLDQGLQFLIQYYNGEERAKGNILERFSAQQFPDLHSELNLSSLELGDSALYFCASSVAGGHNEQFFGPGTRLTVL.